These T cell receptor beta chains were read from a single sample in a study of response to subunit inactivated influenza vaccine. A single record per CDR3 protein comes from TCRdb applying MiXCR to the RT-PCR reads. The sample consists of approximately 520,000 distinct CDR3 sequences, more than 15% of them appearing once. The sequenced sample was CD4+ T cells sorted from PBMCs, obtained roughly 24 months after vaccination. The receptors were sampled from a man between 50 and 70 years old who received an inactivated influenza vaccine. Each CDR3 is given with its conserved first and last residue. D genes are given only for firm matches. Rows may omit the clone size; those that give it use once, few, many or a size class.

V,D,J,size,DNA,CDR3
TRBV19,TRBD2,TRBJ2-1,once,TGTGCCAGTAGTATTAGGACTAGCGGGAGTATTGGGTCCTACAATGAGCAGTTCTTC,CASSIRTSGSIGSYNEQFF
TRBV6-7,-,TRBJ2-1,-,TGTGCCAGCAGTTTACGACGGGCCAGGTACATCCCACCTGCGCTCTCCTACAATGAGCAGTTCTTC,CASSLRRARYIPPALSYNEQFF
TRBV4-2,TRBD1,TRBJ1-5,few,TGTGCCAGCAGCCAACACACAGGGGCGGGGCAGCCCCAGCATTTT,CASSQHTGAGQPQHF
TRBV20-1,TRBD1,TRBJ2-1,-,TGCAGTGCCGCACCACAGGGGAAGGGGGTGTTTGGGCAGTTCTTC,CSAAPQGKGVFGQFF
TRBV6-1,-,TRBJ1-4,few,TGTGCCAGCAGGGTACCCCGGGGGGAAAAACTGTTTTTT,CASRVPRGEKLFF
TRBV29-1,TRBD2,TRBJ2-3,-,TGCAGCGTGGAACCCCGGGTTAGCGGGAGTGGGGATACGCAGTATTTT,CSVEPRVSGSGDTQYF
TRBV6-6,-,TRBJ1-5,many,TGTGCCAGCAGGGCGAATCAGCCCCAGCATTTT,CASRANQPQHF
TRBV5-1,-,TRBJ2-1,many,TGCGCCAGCAGCTACAACCCTCAGGACCCTTACAATGAGCAGTTCTTC,CASSYNPQDPYNEQFF
TRBV11-2,TRBD2,TRBJ2-1,-,TGTGCCAGCAGCCTAACTAGCGGGGGGTTCAATGAGCAGTTCTTC,CASSLTSGGFNEQFF
TRBV20-1,TRBD2,TRBJ2-7,few,TGCAGTGCTAGGACTAGCGGGAGCTCCTACGAGCAGTACTTC,CSARTSGSSYEQYF
TRBV14,TRBD1,TRBJ1-1,-,TGTGCCAGCAGCTCGAAAGACCGGGACAGGGGTAGAGCTGAAGCTTTCTTT,CASSSKDRDRGRAEAFF
TRBV25-1,TRBD2,TRBJ2-5,-,TGTGCCAGCAGTCCAGCGGGGCCGGGGGAGACCCAGTACTTC,CASSPAGPGETQYF
TRBV20-1,TRBD2,TRBJ2-3,few,TGCAGTGCTCGACTAGCGGGGGGAGATACGCAGTATTTT,CSARLAGGDTQYF
TRBV25-1,-,TRBJ2-7,few,TGTGCCAGCAGCCCAAGATTTCTGGTATCCTACGAGCAGTACTTC,CASSPRFLVSYEQYF
TRBV7-2,-,TRBJ1-3,many,TGTGCCAGCAGTTCGCTGACAGGAAACACCATATATTTT,CASSSLTGNTIYF
TRBV12-3/TRBV12-4,-,TRBJ2-1,medium-sized,TGTGCCAGCAGCTCGTACAATGAGCAGTTCTTC,CASSSYNEQFF
TRBV7-2,TRBD1,TRBJ2-7,few,TGTGCCAGCAGCTTAGGCGGCAGGGGGAGCGAGCAGTACTTC,CASSLGGRGSEQYF
TRBV20-1,-,TRBJ2-7,many,TGCAGTGCCTCTGATCGATCTAGCTCCTACGAGCAGTACTTC,CSASDRSSSYEQYF
TRBV4-3,-,TRBJ1-5,-,TGCGCCAGCAGCCAGGGGCCGGGGGATAGCAATCAGCCCCAGCATTTT,CASSQGPGDSNQPQHF
TRBV6-2/TRBV6-3,-,TRBJ2-7,-,TGTGCCAGCAGTTACTCTTACCGGGATTACGAGCAGTACTTC,CASSYSYRDYEQYF
TRBV7-7,-,TRBJ2-5,many,TGTGCTAGCAGCTTAGGCCGGGCCCTCCAGAAGGAGACCCAGTACTTC,CASSLGRALQKETQYF
TRBV27,TRBD1,TRBJ1-2,-,TGTGCCGGCAGTACCCCAGGGACAGCCAGGACTTTC,CAGSTPGTARTF
TRBV6-2/TRBV6-3,TRBD1,TRBJ2-2,-,TGTGCCAGCAGTTACTCGAGACAGGGGTTCACCGGGGAGCTGTTTTTT,CASSYSRQGFTGELFF
TRBV12-3/TRBV12-4,-,TRBJ1-2,-,TGTGCCAGCAGTTTCGGGCCAGCAACCGTCACCTTCTATGGCTACACCTTC,CASSFGPATVTFYGYTF
TRBV20-1,-,TRBJ2-4,many,TGCAGTGCGCCGGGACCAAGAGGAAACATTCAGTACTTC,CSAPGPRGNIQYF
TRBV24-1,-,TRBJ2-1,-,TGTGCCACCAGTGATGGCCAAAGCAATGAGCAGTTCTTC,CATSDGQSNEQFF
TRBV20-1,-,TRBJ1-5,-,TGCAGTGCTGCCCTATTTGCAGAGGGGGTGTTCGGTCAGCCCCAGCATTTT,CSAALFAEGVFGQPQHF
TRBV10-3,TRBD1,TRBJ1-5,few,TGTGCCATCAGTCGGGACAGGGTGGGATCTCCCCAGCATTTT,CAISRDRVGSPQHF
TRBV29-1,TRBD1,TRBJ1-2,-,TGCAGCGTCGGGGACAGGGCTAACTATGGCTACACCTTC,CSVGDRANYGYTF
TRBV24-1,-,TRBJ2-7,-,TGTGCCACCAGTGTTTCAGGCGACACCTACGAGCAGTACTTC,CATSVSGDTYEQYF
TRBV5-1,-,TRBJ2-7,few,TGCGCCCAAGGCCGGGGTTACGAGCAGTACTTC,CAQGRGYEQYF
TRBV13,-,TRBJ2-7,-,TGTGCCAGCAGCAGCTCGGGACTGTCCTACGAGCAGTACTTC,CASSSSGLSYEQYF
TRBV12-3/TRBV12-4,-,TRBJ1-2,few,TGTGCCAGCAGTTTACAGGGGCCTGGCTACACCTTC,CASSLQGPGYTF
TRBV9,-,TRBJ2-5,few,TGTGCCAGCAGCTCCGATATAGAGACCCAGTACTTC,CASSSDIETQYF
TRBV5-1,-,TRBJ2-3,few,TGCGCCAGCAGCTTGGTCTCCGGGAAAGATACGCAGTATTTT,CASSLVSGKDTQYF
TRBV20-1,TRBD2,TRBJ2-1,-,TGCAGTGCTAGAGTACTAGCGGGAGGGTTTAATGAGCAGTTCTTC,CSARVLAGGFNEQFF
TRBV20-1,-,TRBJ1-1,few,TGCAGTGCTGACACCCAGTCGGGGAACACTGAAGCTTTCTTT,CSADTQSGNTEAFF
TRBV28,-,TRBJ2-7,-,TGTGCCAGCAGTACAGGACATACTAGCTCCTACGAGCAGTACTTC,CASSTGHTSSYEQYF
TRBV4-3,TRBD1,TRBJ2-1,-,TGCGCCAGCAGCCAAGGCTTTAGGACAGGCCGTTTTACGAGAGGGCAGTTCTTC,CASSQGFRTGRFTRGQFF
TRBV18,-,TRBJ2-5,few,TGTGCCAGCTCACCACGGGGCCAGAAAGAGACCCAGTACTTC,CASSPRGQKETQYF
TRBV24-1,TRBD1,TRBJ1-1,many,TGTGCCACCAGAGACAGGGGGAACACTGAAGCTTTCTTT,CATRDRGNTEAFF
TRBV12-3/TRBV12-4,TRBD2,TRBJ2-7,few,TGTGCCAGCAGTTTAAGCGGGGTGCAGTACTTC,CASSLSGVQYF
TRBV4-1,TRBD1,TRBJ2-1,-,TGCGCCAGCAGCCACGCGACAGGGGAGTCCTACAATGAGCAGTTCTTC,CASSHATGESYNEQFF
TRBV7-2,TRBD1,TRBJ2-7,few,TGTGCCAGCAGCTTAGTCCCGGGACAGGAACTCTACGAGCAGTACTTC,CASSLVPGQELYEQYF
TRBV2,-,TRBJ1-1,few,TGTGCCAGCAGTGAAGGTGTAGTGTCTGATGGTTTCTTT,CASSEGVVSDGFF
TRBV28,-,TRBJ1-1,-,TGTGCCAGCAGTTCCCCGGGGGGTTCGAACACTGAAGCTTTCTTT,CASSSPGGSNTEAFF